This T cell receptor (beta chain) was captured by sequencing in a study of beta chain features in type 1 diabetes. Study-wide results and limits: Any HLA effect on TCRB rearrangement was left unresolved by small sub-analyses. TCRB repertoires of naive, central memory and Treg cells appeared more similar among patients than among healthy donors. Type 1 diabetes patients had moderately but significantly shorter TCRB CDR3s in all four CD4+ subsets.

This CDR3 has 18 residues. As every portion of the isolated RNA was reverse transcribed, the sequencing read expressed TCRB transcripts. TCRdb's copy holds only in-frame clones and misses some; the assay was immunoSEQ multiplex PCR. The sample contains 250,000 to 300,000 clones, roughly an eighth of which appear only once. Sorting gave populations that all exceeded 98% purity. As concerns this clone: Its antigen is currently unknown.

This chain joins TRBV21-1 and TRBJ1-2; TRBD1 is the table's D call and was not checked against the DNA. TRBV21-1 is a pseudogene segment. This sequence was found in a man aged 25-40 years with type 1 diabetes. Sequencing was performed on naive CD4+ T cells from blood. For the CDR3, the DNA is TGTGCCAGCAGCCGGGAGAAAGGACAGGGGGCCTCAAGTCCTGGCTACACCTTC. Its translation is CASSREKGQGASSPGYTF.